Sequencing of this T cell receptor (beta chain) was carried out in a study of blood T cell repertoires in COVID-19. Clones were read by immunoSEQ multiplex PCR, and TCRdb kept only the in-frame ones, dropping some. The data show 400,000 to 500,000 clones, 80% to 90% seen once. The material sequenced was peripheral blood. The clonotype comes from a woman in her twenties or thirties with active or convalescent COVID-19.

The CDR3: CASSWGGTNEKLFF. The CDR3 coding sequence is TGCGCCAGCAGCTGGGGGGGCACTAATGAAAAACTGTTTTTT. The chain is built from TRBV5-1 and TRBJ1-4; TRBD1 is a possible D gene (6 bases). Germline assignment: CDR1 SGHRS and CDR2 YFSETQ. V was shortened by 3 bases and J by 2 bases, with 8 bases between the two germline ends. The CDR3 totals 14 residues.